The entry below gives a single T cell receptor (beta chain) sequence along with its context. The data were taken from a study of blood T cell repertoires in COVID-19. The trim removed 1 base at V and 5 bases at J, leaving 10 bases unmatched. The CDR3 contains 16 residues. The V gene's germline CDR1 is LNHDA and CDR2 SQIVND (reference sequence). Only in-frame clones appear in the TCRdb table, and some are missing; sequencing was by immunoSEQ multiplex PCR. In the table there are about 170,000 clones, more than 75% of which are singletons. The TCR sequence derives from a man between 50 and 59 years old who had recovered from COVID-19. The rearrangement joins TRBV19 to TRBJ2-5; 7 bases match TRBD1. The sequencing input was peripheral blood. CDR3 loop: CASSIGLRQGEETQYF. CDR3 nucleotide sequence: TGTGCCAGTAGTATAGGGTTGAGACAGGGCGAGGAGACCCAGTACTTC.